Listed here is a single T cell receptor beta chain. There are 15 residues in the CDR3. Germline V gene data show CDR1 as MNHNS and CDR2 as SASEGT. Trimming shortened V by 3 bases and J by 3 bases, and 13 bases separated the two germline ends. This sample's treatment: 15 to 20 received Ad26.COV2.S at low or high dose, single or two shots; several received placebo; per-sample allocation not given. Sampling took place 63 days after the first vaccine or placebo injection. Based in Boston, the donor was an adult of 18-55 years. Sequencing was performed with immunoSEQ multiplex PCR; in TCRdb, only in-frame clones are kept and a portion is missing. The sample includes around 400,000 clones, approximately 89% of them seen just once. The data derive from a study of Ad26.COV2.S vaccination and SARS-CoV-2 variants.

The input for sequencing was peripheral blood, taken in a trial of Ad26.COV2.S vaccine versus placebo. V usage is TRBV6-1 and J usage is TRBJ2-3, with D unresolved. The sequence was obtained from a person aged 18-60 years who received the Ad26.COV2.S COVID-19 vaccine or a placebo. This CDR3 reads CASSEAVPRTDTQYF. The CDR3 nucleotides read TGTGCCAGCAGTGAGGCAGTACCCCGGACAGATACGCAGTATTTT.